The clone carrying this T cell receptor beta chain has just a few counts. Its target is unknown. This specimen comes from a study of response to subunit inactivated influenza vaccine. There are 16 residues in the CDR3. J gave up 4 bases and V 3 bases, and 7 bases lay outside the gene matches. Germline V gene lookup returns CDR1 DFQATT and CDR2 SNEGSKA (reference sequence). TCRdb reanalysed the RT-PCR reads using MiXCR and keeps one entry per CDR3 protein. This sample has hundreds of thousands of distinct CDR3 sequences, with roughly 13% found just once. The study, taken as a whole, reports: Only a handful of new T cells, the authors suggested, are recruited with each seasonal influenza vaccination.

The TCR originated in a man aged 45-65 years who received an inactivated influenza vaccine. Material: PBMCs from blood, obtained 45 days after vaccination. V usage is TRBV20-1 and J usage is TRBJ2-3, with 13 bases lining up with TRBD2. The CDR3 DNA reads as TGCAGTGCTAGGAAACCGGGACTAGCGGGATCAGATACGCAGTATTTT. Translated: CSARKPGLAGSDTQYF.